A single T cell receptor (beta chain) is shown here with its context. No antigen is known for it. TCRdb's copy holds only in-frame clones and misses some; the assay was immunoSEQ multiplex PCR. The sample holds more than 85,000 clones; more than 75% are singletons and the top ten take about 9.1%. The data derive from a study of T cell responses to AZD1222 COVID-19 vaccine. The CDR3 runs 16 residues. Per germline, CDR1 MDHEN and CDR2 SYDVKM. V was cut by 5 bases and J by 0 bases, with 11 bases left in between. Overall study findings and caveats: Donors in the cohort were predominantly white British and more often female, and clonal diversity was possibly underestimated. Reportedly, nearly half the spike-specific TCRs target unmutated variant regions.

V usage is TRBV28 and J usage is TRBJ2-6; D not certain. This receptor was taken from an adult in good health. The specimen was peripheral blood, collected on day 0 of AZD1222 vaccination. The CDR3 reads CASSPPGISGANVLTF. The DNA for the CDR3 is TGTGCCAGCAGTCCCCCTGGCATCTCTGGGGCCAACGTCCTGACTTTC.